This T cell receptor beta chain was observed in a study of cytomegalovirus exposure and HLA in healthy donors. Germline CDR1 and CDR2: LNHDA and SQIVND (reference sequence). The ends lost 3 bases at V and 8 bases at J; junction bases unmatched: 9. The CDR3 totals 15 residues. Study conclusions and caveats: HLA restriction was apparent for most CMV-associated TCR beta chains in a later analysis. Three chains tied to CMV proved CMV antigen-specific in vitro.

As concerns this clone: Its antigen remains unidentified.

In the PCR, 60 Vbeta and 13 Jbeta primers were used. Using immunoSEQ multiplex PCR, the repertoire was profiled, and TCRdb retains in-frame clones only, with some absent. The sample has fewer than 300,000 clones, about four fifths seen once; the top ten hold roughly 0.31%. V is TRBV19 and J is TRBJ2-1, with 8 bases aligning to TRBD2. This clonotype was obtained from a girl aged 2 to 10 in good health and CMV-seronegative. The sample was PBMCs. CDR3 sequence: CASSIIGLAPHEQFF. The CDR3 DNA reads TGTGCCAGTAGTATTATCGGACTAGCTCCCCATGAGCAGTTCTTC.